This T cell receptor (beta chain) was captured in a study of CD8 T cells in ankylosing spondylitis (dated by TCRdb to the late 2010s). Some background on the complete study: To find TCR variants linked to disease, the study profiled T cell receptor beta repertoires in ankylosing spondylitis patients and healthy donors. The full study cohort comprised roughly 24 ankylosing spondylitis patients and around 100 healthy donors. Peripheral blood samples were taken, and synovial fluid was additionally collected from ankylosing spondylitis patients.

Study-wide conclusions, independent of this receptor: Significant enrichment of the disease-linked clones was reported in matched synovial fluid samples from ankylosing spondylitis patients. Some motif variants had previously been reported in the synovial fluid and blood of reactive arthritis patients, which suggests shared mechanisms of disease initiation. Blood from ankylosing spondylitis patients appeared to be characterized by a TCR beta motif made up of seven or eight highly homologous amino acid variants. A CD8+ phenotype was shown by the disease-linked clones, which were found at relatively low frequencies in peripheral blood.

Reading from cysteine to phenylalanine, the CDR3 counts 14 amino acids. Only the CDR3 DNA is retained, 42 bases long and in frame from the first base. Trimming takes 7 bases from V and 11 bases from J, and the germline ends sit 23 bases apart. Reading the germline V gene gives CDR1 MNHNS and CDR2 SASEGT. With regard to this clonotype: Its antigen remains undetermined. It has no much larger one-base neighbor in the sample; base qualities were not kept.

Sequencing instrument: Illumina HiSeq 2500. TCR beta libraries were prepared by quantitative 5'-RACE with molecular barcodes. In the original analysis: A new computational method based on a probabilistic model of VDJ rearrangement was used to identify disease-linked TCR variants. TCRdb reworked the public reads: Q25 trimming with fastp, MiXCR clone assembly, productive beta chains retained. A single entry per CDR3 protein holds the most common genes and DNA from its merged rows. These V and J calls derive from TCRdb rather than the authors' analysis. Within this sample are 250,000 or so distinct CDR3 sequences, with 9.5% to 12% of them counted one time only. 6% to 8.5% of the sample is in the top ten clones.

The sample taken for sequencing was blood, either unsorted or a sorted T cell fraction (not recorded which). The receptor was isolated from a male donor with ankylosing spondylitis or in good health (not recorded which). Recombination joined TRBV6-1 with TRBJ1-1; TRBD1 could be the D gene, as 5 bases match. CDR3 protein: CASTSIGELPWAFF. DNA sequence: TGTGCCAGCACCTCGATAGGGGAGCTCCCCTGGGCTTTCTTT.